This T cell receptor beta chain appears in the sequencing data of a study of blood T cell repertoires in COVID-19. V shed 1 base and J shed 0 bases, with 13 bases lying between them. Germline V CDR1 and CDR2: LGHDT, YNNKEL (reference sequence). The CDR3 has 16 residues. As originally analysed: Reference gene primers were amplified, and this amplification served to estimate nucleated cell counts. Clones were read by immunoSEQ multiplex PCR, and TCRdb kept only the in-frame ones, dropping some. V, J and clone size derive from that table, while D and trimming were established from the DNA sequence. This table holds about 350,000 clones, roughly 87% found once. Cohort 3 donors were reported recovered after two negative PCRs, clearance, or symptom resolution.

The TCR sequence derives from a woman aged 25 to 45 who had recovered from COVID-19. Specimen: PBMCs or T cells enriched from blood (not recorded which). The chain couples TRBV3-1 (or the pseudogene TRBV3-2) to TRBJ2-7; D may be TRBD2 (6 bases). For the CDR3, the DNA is TGTGCCAGCAGCCAAGCGATGGAGGGCCGCTCCTACGAGCAGTACTTC. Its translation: CASSQAMEGRSYEQYF.